Listed below are T cell receptor beta chains from one sample, sequenced in a study of shared T cell receptors in the human thymus. TCRdb's table, derived via immunoSEQ multiplex PCR, lists solely in-frame clones and lacks some. This sample has 720,000 or so clones, with roughly 85% found just once. This sample also belongs to another study, concerning human thymus T cells.

The sample comprised thymocytes. These receptors originate from a girl under two years old with a congenital heart defect. Each CDR3 is given with its conserved first and last residue. Each record gives: CDR3 protein, CDR3 DNA, clone size, V gene, J gene, D gene. The D gene is left open where the match is weak. Size is stated for part of the rows, as once, few or many counts, or as a class when the clone is expanded.

cdr3_aa: CASSLPLPYRQRGHGYTF
cdr3_nt: TGTGCCAGCAGCTTACCCCTACCGTATCGACAGAGAGGTCATGGCTACACCTTC
clone_size: .
v_call: TRBV7-9
j_call: TRBJ1-2
d_call: .

cdr3_aa: CASSYRVAFF
cdr3_nt: TGTGCCAGCAGTTACAGAGTAGCTTTCTTT
clone_size: .
v_call: TRBV6-6
j_call: TRBJ1-1
d_call: .

cdr3_aa: CASSQEYAPRDSNEQFF
cdr3_nt: TGTGCCAGCAGCCAGGAATACGCCCCCCGGGACTCCAATGAGCAGTTCTTC
clone_size: once
v_call: TRBV14
j_call: TRBJ2-1
d_call: .

cdr3_aa: CASSDVLAHGYTF
cdr3_nt: TGTGCCAGCAGTGATGTCTTGGCTCATGGCTACACCTTC
clone_size: .
v_call: TRBV2
j_call: TRBJ1-2
d_call: .

cdr3_aa: CATSRGLGGYNEQFF
cdr3_nt: TGTGCCACCAGCAGGGGACTAGGAGGCTACAATGAGCAGTTCTTC
clone_size: .
v_call: TRBV15
j_call: TRBJ2-1
d_call: TRBD2

cdr3_aa: CASSTAVSPNTEAFF
cdr3_nt: TGTGCCAGCAGCACGGCGGTCTCCCCGAACACTGAAGCTTTCTTT
clone_size: .
v_call: TRBV7-6
j_call: TRBJ1-1
d_call: .

cdr3_aa: CASSQVRGPSYEQYF
cdr3_nt: TGCGCCAGCAGCCAAGTCCGCGGGCCATCCTACGAGCAGTACTTC
clone_size: .
v_call: TRBV4-3
j_call: TRBJ2-7
d_call: .

cdr3_aa: CASKGLGPTTEAFF
cdr3_nt: TGTGCCAGCAAGGGACTGGGACCGACAACTGAAGCTTTCTTT
clone_size: .
v_call: TRBV27
j_call: TRBJ1-1
d_call: .

cdr3_aa: CASSYAGVGNGYTF
cdr3_nt: TGTGCCAGCAGTTACGCCGGGGTCGGGAACGGCTACACCTTC
clone_size: .
v_call: TRBV6-5
j_call: TRBJ1-2
d_call: .

cdr3_aa: CASSLLAAGGNTDTQYF
cdr3_nt: TGTGCCAGCAGCTTACTGGCAGCGGGGGGGAACACAGATACGCAGTATTTT
clone_size: .
v_call: TRBV11-2
j_call: TRBJ2-3
d_call: TRBD2

cdr3_aa: CASSARGWTGGREKLFF
cdr3_nt: TGTGCCAGCAGCGCAAGGGGCTGGACAGGGGGCCGGGAAAAACTGTTTTTT
clone_size: .
v_call: TRBV11-2
j_call: TRBJ1-4
d_call: TRBD1

cdr3_aa: CASSPYRDRSSYEQYF
cdr3_nt: TGTGCCAGCAGCCCCTACCGGGACAGGAGCTCCTACGAGCAGTACTTC
clone_size: .
v_call: TRBV14
j_call: TRBJ2-7
d_call: TRBD1

cdr3_aa: CASSGLGQGGYTF
cdr3_nt: TGTGCCAGCAGTGGTCTCGGACAGGGCGGCTACACCTTC
clone_size: .
v_call: TRBV6-1
j_call: TRBJ1-2
d_call: TRBD1

cdr3_aa: CASSVPGNTIYF
cdr3_nt: TGTGCCAGCAGCGTACCGGGAAACACCATATATTTT
clone_size: .
v_call: TRBV9
j_call: TRBJ1-3
d_call: .

cdr3_aa: CASSPEGPEGEQYF
cdr3_nt: TGTGCCAGCAGCCCGGAGGGCCCAGAAGGGGAGCAGTACTTC
clone_size: .
v_call: TRBV7-3
j_call: TRBJ2-7
d_call: .

cdr3_aa: CASSEPHSGEAFF
cdr3_nt: TGCGCCAGCAGTGAACCCCACTCAGGCGAAGCTTTCTTT
clone_size: .
v_call: TRBV10-2
j_call: TRBJ1-1
d_call: .

cdr3_aa: CAIFRGKEANYGYTF
cdr3_nt: TGTGCCATATTCAGGGGCAAGGAAGCTAACTATGGCTACACCTTC
clone_size: once
v_call: TRBV6-1
j_call: TRBJ1-2
d_call: .

cdr3_aa: CASSTLGGVQPQHF
cdr3_nt: TGTGCCAGCAGCACTCTCGGGGGTGTCCAGCCCCAGCATTTT
clone_size: .
v_call: TRBV5-6
j_call: TRBJ1-5
d_call: .

cdr3_aa: CASSIPGTGRQETQYF
cdr3_nt: TGTGCCAGTAGTATACCCGGGACAGGCCGACAAGAGACCCAGTACTTC
clone_size: .
v_call: TRBV19
j_call: TRBJ2-5
d_call: TRBD1